Shown below are 18 T cell receptor beta chains from a single sample sequenced in a study of T cells in Graves' hyperthyroidism and ophthalmopathy. Amplification yielded TCR beta CDR3 regions, with RNA transcripts as the source. HTBI primers drove first-round RT-PCR of the TCR CDR3. TCRdb analysed the multiplex PCR reads with MiXCR anew, one entry per CDR3 protein. The data hold hundreds of thousands of distinct CDR3 sequences, with approximately 18% observed a single time. Material: blood. All receptors come from a woman in her fifties or sixties with Graves' hyperthyroidism that later progressed to Graves' ophthalmopathy.

This clonotype was observed a few times. This rearrangement joins TRBV10-3 to TRBJ1-3, with D uncertain. Germline CDR1 is ENHRY and CDR2 is SYGVKD. Trimming left V 6 bases short and J 5 bases short, with 11 bases between. The CDR3 is made up of 13 amino acids. CDR3 loop: CAIRLDVRNTIYF. CDR3 DNA sequence: TGTGCCATCAGGCTGGACGTCCGAAACACCATATATTTT.

A few counts support this clonotype. The chain is built from TRBV7-3 and TRBJ2-1; 12 bases map to TRBD2. The germline V gene has CDR1 SGHTA and CDR2 FQGTGA. CDR3 length: 15 residues. V lost 4 bases and J lost 12; bases outside the gene matches: 10. The CDR3 DNA reads TGTGCCAGCAGCTCCACCTCTAGCGGGGGGGGCGGGCAGTTCTTC. It is translated as CASSSTSSGGGGQFF.

V gene TRBV14 combines with J gene TRBJ2-3; maybe TRBD2 (5 bases). The CDR3 consists of 14 residues. Trimming pared 5 bases from V and 11 bases from J, leaving 20 bases between. Germline V gene data show CDR1 as SGHDN and CDR2 as FVKESK. CDR3 region: CASSYTPPPGLQYF. The DNA for the CDR3 is TGTGCCAGCAGCTACACCCCCCCCCCGGGGTTGCAGTATTTT.

The sample holds a few counts of this clonotype. The chain links TRBV19 to TRBJ2-2, with D maybe TRBD1 (6 bases). CDR1 LNHDA and CDR2 SQIVND come from the germline V gene (reference sequence). Deletions cut 6 bases from V and 3 bases from J, with 14 bases between. The CDR3 has 15 amino acids. CDR3 protein: CASRTTGSYTGELFF. The CDR3 DNA reads TGTGCCAGTAGAACGACAGGAAGCTACACCGGGGAGCTGTTTTTT.

This clonotype was seen only a few times. The CDR3 sequence: CASSPPFRDTNYGYTF. CDR3 DNA: TGTGCCAGCAGTCCTCCATTCCGGGACACAAACTATGGCTACACCTTC. This chain joins TRBV6-1 and TRBJ1-2, with D possibly matching TRBD1 (6 bases). This CDR3 comprises 16 residues. V shed 5 bases and J shed 2 bases, with 18 bases lying between them. The germline V gene encodes CDR1 MNHNS and CDR2 SASEGT.

The J gene is TRBJ2-5, the V gene TRBV5-1; no clear D gene. Trimming removed 4 bases at V and 0 bases at J, with 10 bases between. This CDR3 contains 14 residues. Germline lookup yields CDR1 SGHRS and CDR2 YFSETQ. In nucleotides, the CDR3 is TGCGCCAGCAGCCGCGACAACTACCAAGAGACCCAGTACTTC. Protein: CASSRDNYQETQYF.

This clonotype has only a few counts. This chain connects TRBV19 to TRBJ2-2; D perhaps matches TRBD2 (5 bases). The CDR3 has 14 residues. From germline, CDR1 is LNHDA and CDR2 SQIVND (reference sequence). The V and J ends lost 4 bases and 0 bases respectively, with 6 bases between them. The chain's CDR3 is CASSTAANTGELFF. The CDR3 DNA reads as TGTGCCAGTAGTACAGCGGCGAACACCGGGGAGCTGTTTTTT.

A word on this clonotype: A much larger clone sits a single nucleotide away, making a read error possible. The V and J genes are TRBV7-9 and TRBJ2-1, with D possibly TRBD1 on 5 matching bases. The end of the DNA fits TRBJ2-7 better, so the J call may be wrong. The CDR3 has 16 residues. CDR1 is SEHNR and CDR2 is FQNEAQ in the germline V gene (reference sequence). The CDR3 DNA reads as TGTGCCAGCAGCTCCTACAGGCACAGCTCCTACAATGAGCAGTACTTC. Protein product: CASSSYRHSSYNEQYF.

In regard to this clonotype: It may be a read error: a sequence one base away is much more abundant. The rearrangement joins TRBV5-1 to TRBJ1-4, with D uncertain. The V gene's germline CDR1 is SGHRS and CDR2 YFSETQ. The CDR3 loop spans 14 amino acids. With 0 bases removed from V and 8 bases from J, the gap between germline ends came to 11 bases. The CDR3 is CASSLVAAGEKLFF. Here the CDR3 DNA reads TGCGCCAGCAGCTTGGTGGCCGCTGGGGAAAAACTGTTTTTT. The full variable domain, rest sourced from reference TRBV5-1 and TRBJ1-4, is KAGVTQTPRYLIKTRGQQVTLSCSPISGHRSVSWYQQTPGQGLQFLFEYFSETQRNKGNFPGRFSGRQFSNSRSEMNVSTLELGDSALYLCASSLVAAGEKLFFGSGTQLSVL.

This clonotype was observed a handful of times. The V gene is TRBV20-1, the J gene TRBJ1-5; a weak D match, TRBD1 (5 bases). Trimming removed 5 bases from V and 2 bases from J, with 13 bases in between. Germline lookup yields CDR1 DFQATT and CDR2 SNEGSKA (reference sequence). The CDR3 is 14 residues long. The DNA of the CDR3 is TGCAGTGCTCTCCTTTTGGGGGGCAATCAGCCCCAGCATTTT. It codes for CSALLLGGNQPQHF.

This sequence joins TRBV6-4 and TRBJ1-1; unclear D gene. Trimming cost V 7 bases and J 5 bases, with 20 bases left between them. The CDR3 is 15 amino acids. Germline V CDR1 and CDR2: MRHNA, SNTAGT. The CDR3 loop is CASILMRLRGTEAFF. CDR3 in DNA: TGTGCCAGCATCCTCATGAGGCTTCGGGGAACTGAAGCTTTCTTT.

Turning to this clonotype: A single base separates this from a much larger clone, so it may be a read error. The rearrangement joins TRBV6-1 to TRBJ2-5; TRBD1 is a possible D gene (5 bases). The V gene's germline CDR1 is MNHNS and CDR2 SASEGT. The CDR3 covers 13 residues. CDR3 nucleotides: TGTGTCAGCAGTGCCCTTAGGGGAGAGACCCAGTACTTC. Its translation: CVSSALRGETQYF.

This clonotype was seen at least ten times. The V and J genes are TRBV11-2 and TRBJ1-5; D gene uncertain. The CDR3 has 14 amino acids. Trimming took off 4 bases at V and 4 bases at J, with 11 bases between the two ends. In germline, CDR1 is SGHAT, CDR2 FQNNGV. CDR3 coding DNA: TGTGCCAGCAGCTCGACGGCAGAAAATCAGCCCCAGCATTTT. This codes for CASSSTAENQPQHF.

This clonotype was recorded at least ten times. The chain carries TRBV2 and TRBJ1-6; D perhaps matches TRBD1 (6 bases). CDR3 length equals 14 residues. From germline, CDR1 is SNHLY and CDR2 FYNNEI. Trimming took off 5 bases at V and 10 bases at J, with 15 bases between the two ends. The CDR3 is CASSQQGVGSPLHF. CDR3 nucleotides: TGTGCCAGCAGTCAACAGGGAGTTGGGTCACCCCTCCACTTT.

This clonotype was detected only a few times. The V gene is TRBV7-8, the J gene TRBJ2-1, with D hard to call. V dropped 2 bases and J dropped 6 bases, with 17 bases sitting between them. The CDR3 sequence is 16 residues long. Germline-derived CDR1 and CDR2 are SGHVS and FQNEAQ. CDR3 protein: CASSLNSGVRPNEQFF. CDR3 DNA: TGTGCCAGCAGCTTAAACTCCGGTGTCCGTCCCAATGAGCAGTTCTTC.

This clonotype was recorded many times. The chain recombines TRBV20-1 with TRBJ1-1, with D possibly being TRBD1 (5 bases). CDR1 and CDR2 from the germline V gene are DFQATT and SNEGSKA (reference sequence). V was pared by 0 bases and J by 7 bases, with 12 bases between. The CDR3 contains 13 residues. Here the CDR3 DNA reads TGCAGTGCTAGAGATCCAGGGAGGGGTGAAGCTTTCTTT. Amino acids: CSARDPGRGEAFF.

Regarding this clonotype: A clone one base away is much larger, so this may be a read error. This chain uses TRBV9 with TRBJ1-1; D not resolved. The CDR3 sequence is 14 residues long. The germline V gene has CDR1 SGDLS and CDR2 YYNGEE. The CDR3 region is CASSVDGPRAETFF. CDR3 bases: TGTGCCAGCAGCGTAGACGGGCCCCGGGCTGAAACTTTCTTT.

This clonotype occurred a few times. The chain recombines TRBV7-9 with TRBJ1-2, with D maybe TRBD1 (5 bases). CDR3 length equals 16 residues. Germline V gives CDR1 SEHNR, CDR2 FQNEAQ (reference sequence). V was cut by 3 bases and J by 4 bases, with 18 bases left in between. CDR3 sequence (DNA): TGTGCCAGCAGCTTGACAATGGGGCAGGGAGGCTATGGCTACACCTTC. This codes for CASSLTMGQGGYGYTF. The variable domain in full, with the rest retrieved from reference TRBV7-9 and TRBJ1-2, is DTGVSQNPRHKITKRGQNVTFRCDPISEHNRLYWYRQTLGQGPEFLTYFQNEAQLEKSRLLSDRFSAERPKGSFSTLEIQRTEQGDSAMYLCASSLTMGQGGYGYTFGSGTRLTVV.